Shown below are 13 T cell receptor beta chains from a single sample sequenced in a study of blood T cell repertoires in COVID-19 (TCRdb year 2020). Libraries came from the immunoSEQ multiplex PCR assay. TCRdb took over this immuneACCESS table, retaining in-frame rearrangements with V and J assigned. Such tables are incomplete; in checked studies, under half of the missing clones stem from an unresolved V gene, and the remainder is unexplained. A total of about 210,000 clones appear in this sample, roughly 86% of them only once. The ten most abundant clones make up 10% of the sample. The material sequenced was PBMCs or T cells enriched from blood (not recorded which). These receptor sequences come from a man younger than 35 with acute COVID-19.

The chain has TRBV7-3 and TRBJ2-3; 7 bases are a match to TRBD1. The germline gives CDR1 SGHTA, CDR2 FQGTGA. CDR3 size: 14 residues. The junction had 2 bases not matched to a gene; V was cut back by 1 base and J by 4 bases. The chain's CDR3 is CASSLIGGADTQYF. The DNA of the CDR3 is TGTGCCAGCAGCTTAATAGGGGGCGCAGATACGCAGTATTTT.

This chain joins TRBV4-1 and TRBJ2-1; D gene uncertain. Trimming cost V 0 bases and J 0 bases, with 6 bases left between them. In germline, CDR1 is MGHRA, CDR2 YSYEKL. The CDR3 loop spans 15 amino acids. The CDR3 loop reads CASSQEFLSYNEQFF. For the CDR3, the DNA is TGCGCCAGCAGCCAAGAATTCCTCTCCTACAATGAGCAGTTCTTC.

The chain couples TRBV29-1 to TRBJ2-7, with no clear D. Trimming pared 4 bases from V and 0 bases from J, leaving 4 bases between. Germline V gene sequence: CDR1 SQVTM, CDR2 ANQGSEA. The CDR3 contains 11 residues. CDR3 sequence reads: CSVASSYEQYF. The CDR3 coding sequence is TGCAGCGTTGCTAGCTCCTACGAGCAGTACTTC.

The chain has TRBV30 and TRBJ2-3, with D perhaps matching TRBD1 (6 bases). The V end was cut by 4 bases, the J end by 5 bases, with 13 bases between. Germline V gene data show CDR1 as GTSNPN and CDR2 as SVGIG (reference sequence). This CDR3 is 13 amino acids long. The CDR3 region is CAWKWTAIDTQYF. In nucleotides, the CDR3 is TGTGCCTGGAAATGGACAGCAATAGATACGCAGTATTTT.

The chain recombines TRBV29-1 with TRBJ2-1; 10 bases line up with TRBD1. Germline assignment: CDR1 SQVTM and CDR2 ANQGSEA. The CDR3 totals 14 residues. J was trimmed by 8 bases and V by 5 bases; bases with no gene match: 9. Here the CDR3 reads CSVRQGATGDEQFF. In DNA form, the CDR3 reads TGCAGCGTTCGACAGGGGGCAACGGGCGATGAGCAGTTCTTC.

CDR3 amino acids: CASSQGTGGGHEQYF. CDR3 DNA: TGCGCCAGCAGCCAAGGCACCGGGGGAGGTCACGAGCAGTACTTC. This chain links TRBV4-3 with TRBJ2-7; D is perhaps TRBD2 (6 bases). V lost 1 base to trimming and J lost 5 bases, with 15 bases between them. The germline V gene encodes CDR1 LGHNA and CDR2 YSLEER. The CDR3 runs to 15 residues.

J is TRBJ2-1 and V is TRBV4-3; 9 bases align to TRBD1. Germline values: CDR1 LGHNA, CDR2 YSLEER. Germline trimming cut 4 bases from V and 6 bases from J; bases unmatched to any gene: 7. This CDR3 contains 15 residues. CDR3 sequence reads: CASSPGQGPGNEQFF. In nucleotides, the CDR3 is TGCGCCAGCAGCCCCGGACAGGGGCCTGGCAATGAGCAGTTCTTC.

V and J are TRBV27 and TRBJ1-1; 8 positions match TRBD1. J gave up 4 bases and V 5 bases, and 9 bases lay outside the gene matches. CDR1 is MNHEY and CDR2 is SMNVEV in the germline V gene (reference sequence). The CDR3 length is 15 residues. The CDR3 loop is CASSLLQGEGTEAFF. CDR3 DNA: TGTGCCAGCAGTCTATTACAGGGGGAAGGCACTGAAGCTTTCTTT.

This chain joins TRBV11-2 and TRBJ2-7, with TRBD2 as a possible D gene (6 bases). The CDR3 runs to 14 residues. V lost 3 bases, J lost 3 bases, and 12 bases lay in between. Germline V CDR1 and CDR2: SGHAT, FQNNGV. CDR3 bases: TGTGCCAGCAGCTTGACTAGGGGTCTCTACGAGCAGTACTTC. Encoded protein: CASSLTRGLYEQYF.

J is TRBJ1-3 and V is TRBV3-1 (or the pseudogene TRBV3-2), with D possibly TRBD1 on 6 matching bases. V lost 4 bases and J 3 bases, leaving 16 bases between the germline ends. This CDR3 is 16 amino acids long. Germline-derived CDR1 and CDR2 are LGHDT and YNNKEL (reference sequence). In DNA form, the CDR3 reads TGTGCCAGCAGCCGCCAGGGGCAGGCGGGTGGAAACACCATATATTTT. Translating it yields CASSRQGQAGGNTIYF.

This chain links TRBV24-1 with TRBJ2-2, with a tentative D call TRBD1 (6 bases). Germline loops: CDR1 KGHDR, CDR2 SFDVKD. The CDR3 consists of 17 residues. The germline V and J ends were trimmed by 4 bases and 3 bases, with 17 bases remaining between them. The CDR3 DNA follows: TGTGCCACCAGTGACCTAACCGGGACACAGTACACCGGGGAGCTGTTTTTT. The encoded protein is CATSDLTGTQYTGELFF.

The chain recombines TRBV5-1 with TRBJ1-1; D gene ambiguous. The CDR3 consists of 14 residues. Germline V lookup: CDR1 SGHRS, CDR2 YFSETQ. V was shortened by 2 bases and J by 1 base, with 9 bases between the two germline ends. CDR3 bases: TGCGCCAGCAGCTTCGAGACTCGGAACACTGAAGCTTTCTTT. It translates to CASSFETRNTEAFF.

The chain couples TRBV28 to TRBJ2-7; D gene ambiguous. CDR1 and CDR2 from the germline V gene are MDHEN and SYDVKM. The CDR3 is made up of 11 amino acids. Trimming stripped 6 bases from V and 2 bases from J, with 5 bases between. Written as DNA, the CDR3 is TGTGCCAGCAGCGGTGCCTACGAGCAGTACTTC. As protein: CASSGAYEQYF.